This entry features one T cell receptor beta chain sequence. At one of its ends the junction is not consistent with the germline gene, which may arise from a read error. Symptom resolution, clearance, or two negative PCRs marked donors in Cohort 3 as recovered. Germline CDR1 is LGHDT and CDR2 is YNNKEL (reference sequence). The CDR3 length is 15 residues. This sample was included in a study of blood T cell repertoires in COVID-19. Study at large: Sites in the United States, Italy and Spain provided acute and convalescent COVID-19 samples. Sources were T cells, B-cell-depleted T cells, or PBMCs; the material itself was cDNA or gDNA.

This table comes from immunoSEQ multiplex PCR, and its TCRdb copy is limited to in-frame clones, with some not included. The table has approximately 300,000 clones, over 75% seen once. The rearrangement joins TRBV3-1 (or the pseudogene TRBV3-2) to TRBJ2-1; D remains unclear. What was sequenced was PBMCs or T cells enriched from blood (not recorded which). The sequence derives from a woman aged 25 to 45 who had recovered from COVID-19. The CDR3 sequence is CASSQDVTPYNEQFF. The CDR3 bases are TGTGCCAGCAGCCAAGACGTAACTCCCTATAATGAGCAGTTCTTC.